These 24 T cell receptor beta chains were sequenced from one sample in a study of a mutant IDH1 vaccine in newly diagnosed glioma. No antigens are known for them. The time point denotes: week 5, during vaccination. Doses comprised 300 ug of mutant IDH1 20-mer peptide each, plus topical imiquimod. The protocol was immunoSEQ multiplex PCR, while the TCRdb copy is restricted to in-frame clones and leaves out a portion. The sample carries roughly 51,000 clones, 70% to 85% recorded once. The sample consisted of PBMCs, taken from a glioma patient whose treatment included an IDH1 peptide vaccine. These receptor sequences come from a woman between 18 and 29 years old with glioma. Some clones in this sample may be carry-over from other donors' samples.

The DNA of the CDR3 is TGTGCCAGCAGCTTCACAGTAGGCAGGGGCCCCTATGGCTACACCTTC. Translation gives CASSFTVGRGPYGYTF. This rearrangement joins TRBV11-2 to TRBJ1-2; the D gene is possibly TRBD1 (6 bases). The V and J ends lost 3 bases and 4 bases respectively, with 18 bases between them. The CDR3 loop spans 16 amino acids. Germline V CDR1 and CDR2: SGHAT, FQNNGV.

The count of this clone is one. The rearrangement links TRBV5-8 to TRBJ2-6, with 8 bases fitting TRBD1. Germline V CDR1 and CDR2: SGHTS, YDEGEE. The ends lost 2 bases at V and 0 bases at J; junction bases unmatched: 4. The CDR3 sequence is 17 residues long. The CDR3 bases are TGTGCCAGCAGCTTTCGCGACAGGGGCTCTGGGGCCAACGTCCTGACTTTC. Translated, it gives CASSFRDRGSGANVLTF.

This clone was counted between two and nine times. This chain uses TRBV19 with TRBJ1-1; TRBD1 aligns across 12 bases. Germline loops: CDR1 LNHDA, CDR2 SQIVND (reference sequence). V dropped 4 bases and J dropped 1; count of bases not matched to a gene: 1. The CDR3 is made up of 15 amino acids. As DNA, the CDR3 is TGTGCCAGTAGTAGGGACAGGGGGCCGAACACTGAAGCTTTCTTT. This encodes CASSRDRGPNTEAFF.

The rearrangement joins TRBV5-6 to TRBJ1-2; 9 nucleotides line up with TRBD1. The CDR3 has 15 residues. J lost 0 bases, V lost 4 bases, and 4 bases had no gene match. Germline V gene sequence: CDR1 SGHDT, CDR2 YYEEEE. For the CDR3, the DNA is TGTGCCAGCAGCGTTGGGGACAGGGCTAACTATGGCTACACCTTC. It yields the protein CASSVGDRANYGYTF.

The chain uses TRBV4-3 and TRBJ1-6; D call uncertain. Trimming left V 3 bases short and J 8 bases short, with 14 bases between. CDR3 size: 15 residues. Germline V gives CDR1 LGHNA, CDR2 YSLEER. As DNA, the CDR3 is TGCGCCAGCAGCCAGACCCCCCTACTGGATTCACCCCTCCACTTT. This encodes CASSQTPLLDSPLHF.

V gene TRBV9 combines with J gene TRBJ1-6, with 8 bases that match TRBD1. The germline V gene encodes CDR1 SGDLS and CDR2 YYNGEE. The CDR3 is 15 amino acids. The V and J ends lost 5 bases and 5 bases, in that order; junction bases with no gene match: 6. The CDR3 DNA follows: TGTGCCAGCAGTGCGGGGACAGGAGATAATTCACCCCTCCACTTT. Translated, it gives CASSAGTGDNSPLHF. The full variable domain, rest sourced from reference TRBV9 and TRBJ1-6, is DSGVTQTPKHLITATGQRVTLRCSPRSGDLSVYWYQQSLDQGLQFLIQYYNGEERAKGNILERFSAQQFPDLHSELNLSSLELGDSALYFCASSAGTGDNSPLHFGNGTRLTVT.

This clone was observed a few times. This chain uses TRBV5-6 with TRBJ1-2; D is unclear. Trimming pared 6 bases from V and 4 bases from J, leaving 10 bases between. The CDR3 runs 12 residues. The germline V gene encodes CDR1 SGHDT and CDR2 YYEEEE. In DNA, the CDR3 is TGTGCCAGCAACTACAAATTCTATGGCTACACCTTC. Its translation is CASNYKFYGYTF.

This clone is a singleton in its sample. The V call is TRBV5-1, the J call TRBJ1-4; D gene unclear. Germline CDR1 SGHRS, CDR2 YFSETQ. Trimming took 0 bases from V and 6 from J, leaving 12 bases between them. The CDR3 loop spans 15 amino acids. The CDR3 region has the DNA TGCGCCAGCAGCTTGGCGGGCAGAGCTGATGAAAAACTGTTTTTT. It encodes CASSLAGRADEKLFF. The whole variable domain, filled in from reference TRBV5-1 and TRBJ1-4, reads KAGVTQTPRYLIKTRGQQVTLSCSPISGHRSVSWYQQTPGQGLQFLFEYFSETQRNKGNFPGRFSGRQFSNSRSEMNVSTLELGDSALYLCASSLAGRADEKLFFGSGTQLSVL.

The rearrangement joins TRBV5-5 to TRBJ2-1; 7 nucleotides align to TRBD2. CDR1 and CDR2 (germline): SGHKS, YYEKEE (reference sequence). Losses at the gene ends were 0 bases for V and 7 bases for J; bases not matched to a gene: 7. The CDR3 has 15 residues. CDR3 residues: CASSLAGGSGNEQFF. The CDR3 DNA reads as TGTGCCAGCAGCTTGGCCGGCGGGAGTGGGAATGAGCAGTTCTTC.

Here the CDR3 reads CASSSDSYGYTF. CDR3 nucleotide sequence: TGTGCCAGCAGCTCGGACAGCTATGGCTACACCTTC. The chain has TRBV7-2 and TRBJ1-2; perhaps TRBD1 as D (6 bases). From germline, CDR1 is SGHTA and CDR2 FQGNSA. This CDR3 contains 12 residues. V lost 4 bases and J lost 4, with 7 bases in between.

The count of this clone is one. The gene calls are TRBV6-6 and TRBJ1-1; no reliable D call. With 7 bases removed from V and 6 bases from J, the gap between germline ends came to 9 bases. The CDR3 covers 11 residues. Germline V gives CDR1 MNHNY, CDR2 SVGAGI (reference sequence). CDR3 sequence: CASIKLPEAFF. The CDR3 bases are TGTGCCAGCATTAAGCTGCCTGAAGCTTTCTTT.

J is TRBJ2-2 and V is TRBV7-2; 8 bases align to TRBD2. The CDR3 has 16 residues. V was clipped by 7 bases and J by 1 base; unmatched bases: 8. The germline V gene encodes CDR1 SGHTA and CDR2 FQGNSA. The CDR3 DNA is TGTGCCAGCAACCCCTTCCTAGCGGGGAACACCGGGGAGCTGTTTTTT. Translated, it gives CASNPFLAGNTGELFF. Variable domain in full (rest from reference TRBV7-2 and TRBJ2-2): GAGVSQSPSNKVTEKGKDVELRCDPISGHTALYWYRQSLGQGLEFLIYFQGNSAPDKSGLPSDRFSAERTGGSVSTLTIQRTQQEDSAVYLCASNPFLAGNTGELFFGEGSRLTVL.

The chain uses TRBV30 and TRBJ1-2, with a possible D match to TRBD1 (5 bases). V dropped 5 bases and J dropped 5 bases, with 12 bases sitting between them. The CDR3 runs to 12 residues. The germline V gene encodes CDR1 GTSNPN and CDR2 SVGIG (reference sequence). In DNA, the CDR3 is TGTGCCTGGCGACGGGGGGGGTATGGCTACACCTTC. It specifies CAWRRGGYGYTF.

The chain uses TRBV7-9 and TRBJ2-7, with D perhaps matching TRBD1 (5 bases). V lost 3 bases, J lost 5 bases, and 11 bases lay in between. The CDR3 totals 13 residues. Looked up from germline, CDR1 is SEHNR and CDR2 is FQNEAQ (reference sequence). The CDR3: CASSFNGRDEQYF. Written as DNA, the CDR3 is TGTGCCAGCAGCTTCAATGGCAGGGACGAGCAGTACTTC.

The CDR3 DNA reads TGTGCCAGCAGCTTGGGGGATTATTCAGGATATGGGGATGAGCAGTTCTTC. It translates to CASSLGDYSGYGDEQFF. V and J are TRBV5-6 and TRBJ2-1; no definite D call. This CDR3 is 17 amino acids long. V lost 0 bases, J lost 8 bases, and 21 bases lay in between. CDR1 SGHDT and CDR2 YYEEEE come from the germline V gene.

The J gene is TRBJ2-7, the V gene TRBV9, with 10 bases aligning to TRBD2. The CDR3 length is 16 residues. V lost 2 bases and J lost 4; bases outside the gene matches: 9. Looked up from germline, CDR1 is SGDLS and CDR2 is YYNGEE. CDR3 amino acids: CASSVGLAGASYEQYF. In DNA form, the CDR3 reads TGTGCCAGCAGCGTTGGTCTAGCGGGGGCCTCATACGAGCAGTACTTC. The complete variable domain, with remaining parts taken from reference TRBV9 and TRBJ2-7, reads DSGVTQTPKHLITATGQRVTLRCSPRSGDLSVYWYQQSLDQGLQFLIQYYNGEERAKGNILERFSAQQFPDLHSELNLSSLELGDSALYFCASSVGLAGASYEQYFGPGTRLTVT.

This sequence joins TRBV28 and TRBJ2-7; 8 bases line up with TRBD2. The junction had 17 bases not matched to a gene; V was cut back by 11 bases and J by 2 bases. Germline values: CDR1 MDHEN, CDR2 SYDVKM. The CDR3 has 16 amino acids. The CDR3 DNA is TGTGCCGTCTCGGGTTATAGCGGGATGTTAACCTACGAGCAGTACTTC. Amino acid sequence: CAVSGYSGMLTYEQYF.

The chain uses TRBV5-6 and TRBJ1-2; D gene uncertain. CDR3 length: 12 residues. Germline V gene data show CDR1 as SGHDT and CDR2 as YYEEEE. Trimming removed 3 bases at V and 4 bases at J, with 7 bases between. CDR3 nucleotide sequence: TGTGCCAGCAGCTCTCTCTCCTATGGCTACACCTTC. Translation: CASSSLSYGYTF.

This clone was counted only a few times. The chain combines TRBV13 with TRBJ2-5; tentatively, D is TRBD1 or TRBD2 (5 bases each). The germline V gene encodes CDR1 PRHDT and CDR2 FYEKMQ (reference sequence). The CDR3 length is 15 residues. V lost 2 bases to trimming and J lost 3 bases, with 13 bases between them. The CDR3 sequence: CASSLNSWDEETQYF. CDR3 nucleotide sequence: TGTGCCAGCAGCTTAAATAGCTGGGACGAAGAGACCCAGTACTTC. The complete variable domain, with remaining parts taken from reference TRBV13 and TRBJ2-5, reads AAGVIQSPRHLIKEKRETATLKCYPIPRHDTVYWYQQGPGQDPQFLISFYEKMQSDKGSIPDRFSAQQFSDYHSELNMSSLELGDSALYFCASSLNSWDEETQYFGPGTRLLVL.

This chain connects TRBV7-8 to TRBJ1-3; possible D gene TRBD1, 6 bases. The CDR3 runs 15 residues. Between the trimmed V and J ends, which lost 5 bases and 2 bases, there was a span of 13 bases. In germline, CDR1 is SGHVS, CDR2 FQNEAQ. CDR3 region: CASSPRGEAGNTIYF. CDR3 sequence (DNA): TGTGCCAGCAGCCCCAGGGGAGAGGCTGGAAACACCATATATTTT.

The V call is TRBV9, the J call TRBJ2-4; the D gene is possibly TRBD2 (6 bases). V gave up 3 bases and J gave up 1 base, with 14 bases separating them. This CDR3 spans 16 amino acids. CDR1 and CDR2 (germline): SGDLS, YYNGEE. The CDR3 reads CASSGQSRGAKNIQYF. The CDR3 region has the DNA TGTGCCAGCAGCGGACAGTCTCGGGGGGCCAAAAACATTCAGTACTTC.

The chain combines TRBV6-1 with TRBJ1-1; D gene uncertain. The CDR3 has 14 residues. With 7 bases removed from V and 1 base from J, the gap between germline ends came to 13 bases. Germline CDR1 is MNHNS and CDR2 is SASEGT. The CDR3 here is CASTLTYRNTEAFF. The DNA for the CDR3 is TGTGCCAGCACCTTAACATATCGGAACACTGAAGCTTTCTTT.

This chain connects TRBV25-1 to TRBJ1-2, with D perhaps TRBD1 (5 bases). The CDR3 extends over 15 amino acids. Germline CDR1 MGHDK, CDR2 SYGVNS. V lost 3 bases, J lost 8 bases, and 19 bases lay in between. The CDR3 nucleotides are TGTGCCAGCAGTGATCATTCCTGGGGCGCTAGGGGCTACACCTTC. This sequence encodes CASSDHSWGARGYTF.

The gene calls are TRBV27 and TRBJ2-7; a possible D gene is TRBD1 (5 bases). Trimming removed 6 bases at V and 6 bases at J, with 12 bases between. Per the germline V gene, CDR1 is MNHEY and CDR2 is SMNVEV (reference sequence). The CDR3 has 12 amino acids. CDR3 loop: CASSYQGSEQYF. CDR3 DNA sequence: TGTGCCAGCAGCTACCAGGGTTCCGAGCAGTACTTC.